Below, 19 T cell receptor beta chains from the same sample are listed, as sequenced in a study of breast tumors, draining lymph nodes, adjacent tissues. A single record per CDR3 protein comes from TCRdb applying MiXCR to the multiplex PCR reads. Of some 120,000 distinct CDR3 sequences in the sample, less than 20% were seen once. Axillary draining lymph nodes of breast cancer patients supplied the node samples. Sequencing input: axillary lymph node tissue. These receptors all stem from a female donor with breast cancer. Some clones in this sample may be carry-over from other donors' samples.

This clonotype has ten or more counts. This sequence joins TRBV20-1 and TRBJ2-5; D is unclear. CDR1 DFQATT and CDR2 SNEGSKA come from the germline V gene (reference sequence). The V and J ends lost 3 bases and 5 bases respectively, with 7 bases between them. This CDR3 is 11 amino acids long. The CDR3 is CSASIRETQYF. The CDR3 nucleotides read TGCAGTGCTAGTATCCGGGAGACCCAGTACTTC.

This clonotype was found many times. The chain has TRBV6-2 or TRBV6-3 and TRBJ2-6, with D possibly being TRBD2 (5 bases). Germline CDR1 MNHEY, CDR2 SVGEGT. Trimming cost V 7 bases and J 4 bases, with 14 bases left between them. There are 15 residues in the CDR3. The CDR3 DNA reads TGTGCCAGCACCGAGGGCGGGTTGGGGGCCAACGTCCTGACTTTC. Translation gives CASTEGGLGANVLTF.

Details on this clonotype: This may come from a read error, since a much larger clone is one base off. V is TRBV6-1 and J is TRBJ1-4; the D gene is possibly TRBD1 (6 bases). The CDR3 covers 14 residues. Germline V lookup: CDR1 MNHNS, CDR2 SASEGT. CDR3 protein: CASSEPGEGEKLLF. The DNA for the CDR3 is TGTGCCAGCAGTGAACCAGGGGAAGGGGAAAAACTGCTTTTT.

Worth noting for this clonotype: Without the conserved terminal phenylalanine or tryptophan, this CDR3 likely stems from a read error. The V gene is TRBV20-1, the J gene TRBJ2-7, with 11 bases lining up with TRBD2. There are 16 residues in the CDR3. The J segment lost 5 bases and the V segment lost 2 bases, leaving 11 bases of the junction unmatched. Per the germline V gene, CDR1 is DFQATT and CDR2 is SNEGSKA (reference sequence). The CDR3 region has the DNA TGCAGTGCTAGAAGTCTACTAGCGGGAGTGATTCACGAGCAGTACCTC. Translated: CSARSLLAGVIHEQYL.

The V and J genes are TRBV28 and TRBJ2-2, with TRBD1 identical over 12 bases. Per germline, CDR1 MDHEN and CDR2 SYDVKM. CDR3 length equals 16 residues. Germline trimming cut 6 bases from V and 6 bases from J; bases unmatched to any gene: 8. CDR3 sequence reads: CASRYSGTGGSGELFF. As DNA, the CDR3 is TGTGCCAGCAGGTACTCCGGGACAGGGGGCTCCGGGGAGCTGTTTTTT.

Comments on this clonotype: One base away lies a much larger clone, so this may be a sequencing read error. The CDR3 ends on some other residue instead of the conserved phenylalanine or tryptophan, so this is likely a read error. The chain joins TRBV2 to TRBJ1-5, with 9 bases that match TRBD1. J was trimmed by 6 bases and V by 6 bases; bases with no gene match: 6. This CDR3 has 14 amino acids. The V gene's germline CDR1 is SNHLY and CDR2 FYNNEI. CDR3: CASSRQGVGQPQHL. The CDR3 nucleotides read TGTGCCAGCAGCAGACAGGGGGTTGGTCAGCCCCAGCATCTT.

This clonotype was recorded many times. The chain employs TRBV15 and TRBJ2-3; D is possibly TRBD1 or TRBD2 (5 bases each). V was pared by 2 bases and J by 0 bases, with 9 bases between. The CDR3 contains 15 residues. CDR1 and CDR2 from the germline V gene are LNHNV and YYDKDF (reference sequence). The CDR3 DNA follows: TGTGCCACCAGCAGAAAAGGGGACAGCACAGATACGCAGTATTTT. Residues: CATSRKGDSTDTQYF.

A word on this clonotype: A much larger clone lies one base from this, so it may be a read error. The rearrangement joins TRBV4-2 to TRBJ1-4, with unresolved D. Trimming shortened V by 4 bases and J by 11 bases, and 26 bases separated the two germline ends. Germline-derived CDR1 and CDR2 are LGHNA and YNFKEQ. The CDR3 is made up of 17 amino acids. Here the CDR3 DNA reads TGTGCCAGCAGCCCTCAAGGGTGGGGATCGGGTGGGGATAAACTGTTTTTT. Its translation: CASSPQGWGSGGDKLFF.

This clonotype appeared many times. Written as DNA, the CDR3 is TGCGCCAGCAGCCCCCAGGACTCTGGAAACACCATATATTTT. Its protein is CASSPQDSGNTIYF. V gene TRBV5-1 combines with J gene TRBJ1-3; no definite D call. Germline V gene data show CDR1 as SGHRS and CDR2 as YFSETQ. Trimming left V 4 bases short and J 0 bases short, with 8 bases between. The CDR3 has 14 residues.

This clonotype was recorded many times. The chain employs TRBV6-5 and TRBJ2-7; D not resolved. CDR3 length: 17 amino acids. Germline loops: CDR1 MNHEY, CDR2 SVGAGI. Trimming removed 0 bases at V and 0 bases at J, with 15 bases between. The CDR3 protein is CASSYSIGIESSYEQYF. The CDR3 DNA sequence: TGTGCCAGCAGTTACTCGATAGGTATTGAGAGCTCCTACGAGCAGTACTTC.

In this sample, this clonotype turned up many times. V and J are TRBV2 and TRBJ2-3; no clear D gene. Germline values: CDR1 SNHLY, CDR2 FYNNEI. This CDR3 has 12 residues. CDR3 sequence: CAIDSPEDTQYF. The CDR3 nucleotides read TGTGCTATCGATAGCCCGGAAGATACGCAGTATTTT.

This clonotype was recorded many times. The rearrangement links TRBV5-6 to TRBJ2-5, with 7 bases matching TRBD2. The CDR3 consists of 15 residues. Trimming took 4 bases from V and 7 from J; bases not matched to a gene: 13. Germline assignment: CDR1 SGHDT and CDR2 YYEEEE. CDR3 DNA sequence: TGTGCCAGCAGCCCGGGGGTCCTAGCGGTGGGGACCCAGTACTTC. Amino acid sequence: CASSPGVLAVGTQYF.

The chain uses TRBV4-1 and TRBJ1-6; D is undetermined. In germline, CDR1 is MGHRA, CDR2 YSYEKL. The CDR3 has 16 residues. V lost 3 bases and J 0 bases, leaving 9 bases between the germline ends. CDR3 loop: CASSQSLSSYNSPLHF. As DNA, the CDR3 is TGCGCCAGCAGCCAGTCGCTAAGCTCCTATAATTCACCCCTCCACTTT.

In its sample, this clonotype was seen many times. The genes are TRBV10-3 and TRBJ1-5; D possibly corresponds to TRBD1 (5 bases). Germline lookup yields CDR1 ENHRY and CDR2 SYGVKD. Trimming left V 2 bases short and J 2 bases short, with 13 bases between. CDR3 length: 16 residues. Written as DNA, the CDR3 is TGTGCCATCAGTGAGGGCAGGGTGGTTGGCAATCAGCCCCAGCATTTT. The encoded protein is CAISEGRVVGNQPQHF.

Concerning this clonotype itself: A much larger clone is a single base away; this may be a read error. The chain couples TRBV6-6 to TRBJ2-3; D gene ambiguous. Trimming pared 4 bases from V and 6 bases from J, leaving 23 bases between. The CDR3 covers 17 residues. Germline V CDR1 and CDR2: MNHNY, SVGAGI (reference sequence). CDR3 nucleotides: TGTGCCAGCAGTTGCTCGTGCGAGGTAGGTATTATTGATACGCAGTATTTT. Translated: CASSCSCEVGIIDTQYF.

Many counts were recorded for this clonotype. The gene calls are TRBV11-2 and TRBJ1-6, with D perhaps TRBD1 (5 bases). Trimming removed 2 bases at V and 10 bases at J, with 15 bases between. This CDR3 has 15 amino acids. The germline V gene encodes CDR1 SGHAT and CDR2 FQNNGV. The CDR3 region is CASSLSRVMDSPLHF. The CDR3, as DNA: TGTGCCAGCAGCTTAAGCAGGGTAATGGACTCACCCCTCCACTTT.

Regarding this clonotype: A much larger clonotype is one base distant, so this may be a read error. For the CDR3, the DNA is TGTGCCAGCAGCTTAAGTAGCGGGAGGCCTTTCTACTTC. Translation gives CASSLSSGRPFYF. V usage is TRBV7-2 and J usage is TRBJ2-7, with 10 bases that match TRBD2. This CDR3 has 13 residues. Germline CDR1 reads SGHTA; CDR2 reads FQGNSA. The junction had 8 bases not matched to a gene; V was cut back by 2 bases and J by 13 bases.

Comment on this clonotype: Since a much larger clone is just one base distant, this may be a read error. The DNA of the CDR3 is TGTGCCAGCAGCTTAGCGGTCAGGTTCAATGAGCGGTTCTTC. Its protein is CASSLAVRFNERFF. V and J are TRBV7-6 and TRBJ2-1; D call uncertain. The CDR3 runs 14 residues. The germline gives CDR1 SGHVS, CDR2 FNYEAQ. Based on the CDR3 plus reference TRBV7-6 and TRBJ2-1, the full variable domain is GAGVSQSPRYKVTKRGQDVALRCDPISGHVSLYWYRQALGQGPEFLTYFNYEAQQDKSGLPNDRFSAERPEGSISTLTIQRTEQRDSAMYRCASSLAVRFNERFFGPGTRLTVL.

The sample holds many counts of this clonotype. The chain recombines TRBV20-1 with TRBJ2-7; 7 bases match TRBD2. Germline V gene lookup returns CDR1 DFQATT and CDR2 SNEGSKA (reference sequence). The CDR3 spans 14 residues. V was pared by 1 base and J by 3 bases, with 6 bases of the junction left unmatched. CDR3 coding DNA: TGCAGTGCTAGAGGGCCCGGGGAGGGCTACGAGCAGTACTTC. Translation: CSARGPGEGYEQYF.